Listed here are 25 T cell receptor beta chains from one sample, sequenced in a study of OX40 agonist ivuxolimab in advanced cancers. The assay was immunoSEQ multiplex PCR, and TCRdb's table has in-frame clones only and misses some. The table includes around 82,000 clones, more than 75% detected once. The material was CD4+ or CD8+ T cells sorted from blood, obtained in a trial of the OX40 agonist ivuxolimab. The source is an adult with an advanced solid tumor such as melanoma, head and neck, liver or kidney cancer.

V usage is TRBV4-1 and J usage is TRBJ2-1; 7 bases are a match to TRBD1. The CDR3 has 15 amino acids. Germline V gives CDR1 MGHRA, CDR2 YSYEKL. J gave up 9 bases and V 4 bases, and 12 bases lay outside the gene matches. The CDR3 region has the DNA TGCGCCAGCAGCCCGGGACAGTCCTCCTTGGGTGAGCAGTTCTTC. Protein sequence: CASSPGQSSLGEQFF.

Turning to this clone: Distinct nucleotide sequences in the sample also encode this CDR3. J is TRBJ1-2 and V is TRBV27; D gene uncertain. This CDR3 is 12 amino acids long. V was trimmed by 2 bases and J by 6 bases, leaving 7 bases between them. From germline, CDR1 is MNHEY and CDR2 SMNVEV (reference sequence). DNA for the CDR3: TGTGCCAGCAGTTTAAAGGGTAATGGCTACACCTTC. This codes for CASSLKGNGYTF.

The chain is built from TRBV7-2 and TRBJ2-5, with D tentatively TRBD1 or TRBD2 (5 bases each). This CDR3 has 15 amino acids. Germline values: CDR1 SGHTA, CDR2 FQGNSA. Trimming took off 0 bases at V and 2 bases at J, with 10 bases between the two ends. This CDR3 is CASSLASGGQETQYF. CDR3 nucleotide sequence: TGTGCCAGCAGCTTAGCTAGTGGGGGACAAGAGACCCAGTACTTC.

This clone was seen just once. This chain joins TRBV7-6 and TRBJ2-2; TRBD1 might be the D (5 bases). CDR1 SGHVS and CDR2 FNYEAQ come from the germline V gene. Trimming pared 5 bases from V and 1 base from J, leaving 8 bases between. There are 14 residues in the CDR3. Written as DNA, the CDR3 is TGTGCCAGCAGCCCACAGGAGAACACCGGGGAGCTGTTTTTT. This translates into CASSPQENTGELFF.

The rearrangement uses TRBV28 and TRBJ1-2; the D is unclear. Germline V lookup: CDR1 MDHEN, CDR2 SYDVKM. Trimming removed 5 bases from V and 8 bases from J, with 15 bases in between. The CDR3 sequence is 13 residues long. Here the CDR3 reads CASSVRGSRGYTF. As DNA, the CDR3 is TGTGCCAGCAGTGTCCGTGGGAGTCGAGGCTACACCTTC.

This sequence joins TRBV7-9 and TRBJ1-1, with TRBD1 matching 7 bases. The CDR3 extends over 15 amino acids. Losses at the gene ends were 7 bases for V and 3 bases for J; bases not matched to a gene: 11. Germline V CDR1 and CDR2: SEHNR, FQNEAQ (reference sequence). The CDR3 loop reads CASNPGGGRDTEAFF. In nucleotides, the CDR3 is TGTGCCAGCAACCCAGGGGGGGGCCGGGACACTGAAGCTTTCTTT.

The J gene is TRBJ1-4, the V gene TRBV6-6; 7 bases align to TRBD1. Germline CDR1 is MNHNY and CDR2 is SVGAGI (reference sequence). The V and J ends lost 7 bases and 2 bases, in that order; junction bases with no gene match: 7. CDR3 length: 15 residues. For the CDR3, the DNA is TGTGCCAGCACCCCAGGGGGGGTCACTAATGAAAAACTGTTTTTT. It translates to CASTPGGVTNEKLFF.

This clone was counted only a few times. The conserved phenylalanine or tryptophan normally closing the CDR3 is absent here, so this likely arose from a read error. The rearrangement uses TRBV6-6 and TRBJ1-6; D ambiguous. The CDR3 covers 12 residues. With 2 bases removed from V and 14 bases from J, the gap between germline ends came to 10 bases. Germline values: CDR1 MNHNY, CDR2 SVGAGI (reference sequence). In DNA, the CDR3 is TGTGCCAGCAGTTACCACGGTGGAGCCCTCCACCTT. Protein product: CASSYHGGALHL.

The chain links TRBV2 to TRBJ2-3; TRBD1 matches 9 bases. Per the germline V gene, CDR1 is SNHLY and CDR2 is FYNNEI. With V trimmed by 7 bases and J by 3 bases, 5 bases remained unmatched. The CDR3 loop spans 14 amino acids. This CDR3 is CASKLGQGTDTQYF. The CDR3 coding sequence is TGTGCCAGCAAGTTGGGACAGGGAACAGATACGCAGTATTTT.

The rearrangement links TRBV4-1 to TRBJ2-6; a possible D gene is TRBD1 (6 bases). V lost 4 bases, J lost 4 bases, and 17 bases lay in between. This CDR3 is 17 amino acids long. Germline assignment: CDR1 MGHRA and CDR2 YSYEKL. This chain's CDR3 is CASSPYTTGYGANVLTF. CDR3 DNA: TGCGCCAGCAGCCCCTATACCACAGGGTACGGGGCCAACGTCCTGACTTTC.

The rearrangement uses TRBV5-1 and TRBJ1-4; D is undetermined. V was clipped by 0 bases and J by 0 bases, with 6 bases between them. The CDR3 is made up of 15 amino acids. Germline V gene data show CDR1 as SGHRS and CDR2 as YFSETQ. CDR3 sequence reads: CASSLDGATNEKLFF. The CDR3 DNA reads as TGCGCCAGCAGCTTGGACGGAGCAACTAATGAAAAACTGTTTTTT.

The J gene is TRBJ2-1, the V gene TRBV9; tentatively, D is TRBD2 (6 bases). CDR1 is SGDLS, CDR2 YYNGEE, per germline. Trimming cost V 3 bases and J 2 bases, with 18 bases left between them. CDR3 length: 17 amino acids. The chain's CDR3 is CASSGSSLGGTYNEQFF. The CDR3 region has the DNA TGTGCCAGCAGCGGCAGCTCCCTGGGGGGAACCTACAATGAGCAGTTCTTC. Variable domain in full (rest from reference TRBV9 and TRBJ2-1): DSGVTQTPKHLITATGQRVTLRCSPRSGDLSVYWYQQSLDQGLQFLIQYYNGEERAKGNILERFSAQQFPDLHSELNLSSLELGDSALYFCASSGSSLGGTYNEQFFGPGTRLTVL.

The rearrangement links TRBV19 to TRBJ2-2; D is undetermined. The CDR3 has 15 residues. V was shortened by 5 bases and J by 0 bases, with 10 bases between the two germline ends. Germline lookup yields CDR1 LNHDA and CDR2 SQIVND (reference sequence). CDR3 in DNA: TGTGCCAGTAGTTCATCCGGAACGAACACCGGGGAGCTGTTTTTT. Protein product: CASSSSGTNTGELFF.

The chain recombines TRBV14 with TRBJ2-3; D uncertain. CDR3 length: 13 residues. The V and J ends lost 4 bases and 4 bases respectively, with 9 bases between them. CDR1 and CDR2 (germline): SGHDN, FVKESK. The CDR3 DNA sequence: TGTGCCAGCAGCCGTGCCGTAGCAGATACGCAGTATTTT. Translated: CASSRAVADTQYF.

This clone was seen more than once but under ten times. This rearrangement joins TRBV15 to TRBJ1-2; a weak D match, TRBD1 (6 bases). The CDR3 sequence is 15 residues long. V was clipped by 5 bases and J by 6 bases, with 19 bases between them. The germline V gene encodes CDR1 LNHNV and CDR2 YYDKDF (reference sequence). This CDR3 is CATSGQQGLRDGYTF. The CDR3 nucleotides read TGTGCCACCAGCGGTCAACAGGGCCTCAGGGATGGCTACACCTTC.

J is TRBJ1-2 and V is TRBV2; unclear D gene. Trimming pared 6 bases from V and 7 bases from J, leaving 9 bases between. The germline CDR1 and CDR2 sequences are SNHLY and FYNNEI. The CDR3 is made up of 11 amino acids. The chain's CDR3 is CASSGDGGYTF. DNA of the CDR3: TGTGCCAGCAGCGGAGATGGTGGCTACACCTTC.

Turning to this clone: Other DNA sequences from this sample encode an identical CDR3 as well. This chain connects TRBV9 to TRBJ1-1; D ambiguous. The length of the CDR3 is 13 residues. Trimming took 0 bases from V and 0 from J, leaving 3 bases between them. CDR1 and CDR2 (germline): SGDLS, YYNGEE. CDR3 DNA: TGTGCCAGCAGCGTAGCTGTGAACACTGAAGCTTTCTTT. It translates to CASSVAVNTEAFF.

The chain is built from TRBV7-9 and TRBJ1-1; D is perhaps TRBD1 (5 bases). Germline CDR1 reads SEHNR; CDR2 reads FQNEAQ (reference sequence). This CDR3 contains 16 residues. The V gene lost 1 base and the J gene lost 0 bases, with 12 bases spanning the gap. The CDR3 region has the DNA TGTGCCAGCAGCTTAGTAGACAGATTCGTGAACACTGAAGCTTTCTTT. Protein: CASSLVDRFVNTEAFF.

V and J are TRBV19 and TRBJ1-2, with 7 positions matching TRBD1. The V and J ends lost 5 bases and 3 bases, in that order; junction bases with no gene match: 9. The CDR3 has 15 amino acids. Per the germline V gene, CDR1 is LNHDA and CDR2 is SQIVND (reference sequence). This chain's CDR3 is CASSLTGRVDYGYTF. The CDR3 DNA sequence: TGTGCCAGTAGTCTGACAGGGAGGGTCGACTATGGCTACACCTTC.

V and J are TRBV7-8 and TRBJ1-2; TRBD1 might be the D (6 bases). The V end was cut by 2 bases, the J end by 7 bases, with 14 bases between. The CDR3 totals 14 residues. Germline loops: CDR1 SGHVS, CDR2 FQNEAQ. CDR3 loop: CASSLMEQGGGYTF. The CDR3 bases are TGTGCCAGCAGCTTAATGGAACAGGGAGGTGGCTACACCTTC.

The DNA for the CDR3 is TGTGCCAGCAGTGAAATGGGGAGCTTAGCCAAAAACATTCAGTACTTC. Translation gives CASSEMGSLAKNIQYF. V usage is TRBV6-1 and J usage is TRBJ2-4; TRBD2 is a possible D gene (5 bases). CDR3 length equals 16 residues. The germline gives CDR1 MNHNS, CDR2 SASEGT. Trimming took off 2 bases at V and 0 bases at J, with 11 bases between the two ends.

This clone was seen a few times. This chain links TRBV5-1 with TRBJ1-3; no clear D. CDR1 is SGHRS, CDR2 YFSETQ, per germline. This CDR3 comprises 15 residues. Trimming removed 0 bases from V and 2 bases from J, with 9 bases in between. As DNA, the CDR3 is TGCGCCAGCAGCTTGGAGGGTGGTACTGGAAACACCATATATTTT. Translating gives CASSLEGGTGNTIYF.

This sequence joins TRBV18 and TRBJ2-7, with 7 bases identical to TRBD1. This CDR3 region has 14 residues. The germline V gene has CDR1 KGHSH and CDR2 LQKENI. J gave up 3 bases and V 3 bases, and 5 bases lay outside the gene matches. CDR3: CASSPPGQHYEQYF. Written as DNA, the CDR3 is TGTGCCAGCTCACCCCCGGGACAGCACTACGAGCAGTACTTC.

The genes are TRBV6-1 and TRBJ2-3; TRBD1 matches 8 bases. After removal of 1 base from V and 5 bases from J, the junction contained 14 bases not matched to a gene. Germline values: CDR1 MNHNS, CDR2 SASEGT. CDR3 size: 18 residues. The CDR3 region has the DNA TGTGCCAGCAGTGAAGGCGTCTCTGGCAGGGGGCGGGTAGATACGCAGTATTTT. As protein: CASSEGVSGRGRVDTQYF.

The chain employs TRBV19 and TRBJ2-2; no clear D gene. The CDR3 has 13 residues. The ends were cut back, 6 bases at V and 6 bases at J, with 11 bases in the middle. Per the germline V gene, CDR1 is LNHDA and CDR2 is SQIVND (reference sequence). The CDR3 is CASSYDVAGELFF. The CDR3 DNA follows: TGTGCCAGTAGCTACGACGTAGCCGGGGAGCTGTTTTTT.